This TCR beta chain was found in a study of Ad26.COV2.S vaccination and SARS-CoV-2 variants. V lost 1 base, J lost 2 bases, and 21 bases lay in between. The CDR3 consists of 20 residues. Looked up from germline, CDR1 is MGHRA and CDR2 is YSYEKL. The treatment was: 15 to 20 received Ad26.COV2.S at low or high dose, single or two shots; about 5 received placebo; per-sample allocation not given. The investigators took samples on day 63 after the first vaccine or placebo injection. An adult aged 18-55 years in Boston served as the donor. This table comes from immunoSEQ multiplex PCR, and its TCRdb copy is limited to in-frame clones, with some not included. The sample records about 680,000 clones, 89% being singletons.

The clonotype comes from a person between 18 and 65 years old who received the Ad26.COV2.S COVID-19 vaccine or a placebo. The specimen comprised peripheral blood, sampled in a trial of Ad26.COV2.S vaccine versus placebo. J is TRBJ2-6 and V is TRBV4-1; D is possibly TRBD1 or TRBD2 (5 bases each). DNA for the CDR3: TGCGCCAGCAGCCAAGCCCCGGGACCTGAATTACCGACTGGGGCCAACGTCCTGACTTTC. Its translation: CASSQAPGPELPTGANVLTF.